This T cell receptor beta chain was documented in a study of shared clonotypes between healthy human individuals (TCRdb year 2020). About the full investigation: The cohort included a few men and a couple of women between 18 and 49 years of age. Per donor, three plates each were used for CD4 naive and CD4 memory, two for CD8 naive, and one for CD8 memory. To estimate repertoire size and how much clonotype sharing occurs between individuals, the study deeply sequenced the blood TCR repertoires of roughly 5 healthy adults. Libraries were prepared and TCR repertoires were sequenced by different laboratories using diverse techniques, in order to increase sequencing depth and limit assay-specific biases. Between about 0.85 and 10 billion PBMCs per donor were obtained by leukapheresis.

General study outcomes and caveats: Compared with non-shared clonotypes, clonotypes shared by all four sorted-subset donors had higher generation probabilities. Sharing across several donors was observed for around 4.8% of naive CD4, 3.5% of naive CD8, 2% to 2.5% of memory CD4, and over 0.3% of memory CD8 clonotypes. Naive subsets generally had larger estimated clonotype richness than memory subsets. The small number of donors limited the genetic and exposure-history diversity represented. Based on pairwise subsampling, the degree of clonotype sharing among donors was expected to be affected by sequencing depth. Sampling was restricted to blood, and TCR repertoires in tissues likely differ from the TCR repertoires found in blood. Even with the large sequencing depth, rarefaction of the sorted-subset datasets indicated that sequencing was incomplete.

To note about this clone: Its antigen is not yet known. Base qualities were left out, and no much larger clone turns up one base away.

V has 6 bases trimmed and J has 3 bases trimmed; junction bases matching no gene number 6. Sequences SGHRS (CDR1) and YFSETQ (CDR2) are obtained from the germline V gene. From cysteine to phenylalanine, the CDR3 is 14 amino acids long. The only DNA kept is the CDR3, 42 bases in frame from the first base. Healthy HIV-negative adults with no recently reported acute infections or vaccinations were included as donors. Only Caucasian adults living in Nashville, Tennessee, USA were represented among the donors. Magnetic negative selection was used to enrich CD4+ T cells, after which naive cells were positively selected on CD45RA and the negative fraction became the memory subset. After blood collection by leukapheresis, PBMCs were isolated using Ficoll-Histopaque density gradient centrifugation and then cryopreserved in the vapor phase of liquid nitrogen. Analytical flow cytometry was used to check the purity and quantity of each magnetically sorted T cell population. Each sorted fraction had its genomic DNA isolated and then quantified by UV absorbance on a Nanodrop 2000c.

Using the deep immunoSEQ assay, multiplex PCR amplified TCR CDR3 regions from genomic DNA. Extracted genomic DNA from each cell subset was distributed evenly across all wells of several immunoSEQ 96-well plates, and each plate was treated as a replicate. Each replicate PCR for sorted subsets received about 220 ng genomic DNA, equal to about 30,000 T cell genomes. Purified libraries were measured with a Qubit 3.0 fluorometer, size-checked on a Bioanalyzer 2100, and measured again with the KAPA Library Quantification kit. Each immunoSEQ 96-well plate was sequenced on its own single-read 150-cycle Illumina NextSeq 550 flow cell. The source study handled its data this way. Because the immunoSEQ output included only junctional sequences and no quality scores, the filtering could not be the same as the filtering used for full-length reads. To assign V/J genes and CDR3, sequences were annotated against IMGT germline references using PyIR, a Python wrapper for IgBLAST v1.9. Reads were filtered out if the reads had weak V/J assignments (E-value above 1e-6), no CDR3, stop codons, out-of-frame junctions, or ambiguous translated residues. V3J clonotypes were defined as sequences sharing the same inferred V gene, J gene, and CDR3 amino acid sequence. Percentage overlap between repertoires was calculated by dividing the number of shared unique clonotypes by the size of the smaller repertoire. RTK rarefaction, the Chao1 estimator, and Recon v2.1 estimates of unobserved clonotypes were used to assess repertoire richness. Generation probabilities for all TCRbeta clonotypes obtained by the gDNA method from a few donors were computed using OLGA. TCRdb took over this immuneACCESS table, retaining in-frame rearrangements with V and J assigned. Such tables are incomplete; in checked studies, under half of the missing clones stem from an unresolved V gene, and the remainder is unexplained. V, J and clone size derive from that table, while D and trimming were established from the DNA sequence. The sample data list 950,000 to 1,100,000 clones, and about 75% of these were observed just once. The ten largest account for approximately 1.5% of the sample.

The sequence came from a man younger than 35 in good health. The sample comprised memory CD4+ T cells sorted from blood. Reading the label with the study, this specimen's cell subset or site is: CD45RA-negative fraction. The rearrangement combines TRBV5-1 with TRBJ2-1, and 7 junction bases match TRBD2. CDR3 sequence: CASKIRDYYNEQFF. At the DNA level, the sequence is TGCGCCAGCAAAATCCGGGACTACTACAATGAGCAGTTCTTC.